The clone carrying this TCR beta chain turned up a few times. Its antigen is not known. This entry is derived from a study of T-cell memory formation after mild COVID-19. About the study: TCR clusters showed largely donor specificity.

CDR3 size: 12 residues. Germline assignment: CDR1 SNHLY and CDR2 FYNNEI. Trimming took 11 bases from V and 6 from J, leaving 16 bases between them. One entry per CDR3 protein results from TCRdb running MiXCR on the 5' RACE reads. The table lists 410,000 or so distinct CDR3 sequences, about 22% of them singletons. Overall study results and limits: Pre-infection memory carried some responding clones, suggesting that cross-reactive memory joined. Clones which contracted sat mainly in CM and EM if CD4+, and in EMRA if CD8+. Balance between CD4 and CD8 was seen in clones contracting day 15 to 85, and a CD4+ lean was seen in later expanders.

Material for sequencing was PBMCs or a T cell subset sorted from them (not recorded which). The rearrangement joins TRBV2 to TRBJ1-1; D is unclear. This receptor was taken from an adult woman who had mild COVID-19 (a few samples of this study predate the infection). Cell type and time point are not known. The CDR3: CAGSSEKAEAFF. CDR3 nucleotide sequence: TGTGCCGGAAGTTCAGAGAAGGCTGAAGCTTTCTTT.